This TCR beta chain was recovered during a study of immune characterization of retroperitoneal liposarcoma. This clonotype was picked up many times. TCRdb processed the PCR reads anew with MiXCR; each CDR3 protein has one entry. This table holds around 19,000 distinct CDR3 sequences, around 40% found once. This CDR3 region has 15 residues. Germline assignment: CDR1 LGHNT and CDR2 FRNRAP. V was cut by 4 bases and J by 13 bases, with 23 bases left in between. The sequence was obtained from a male donor with retroperitoneal liposarcoma. The gene calls are TRBV12-5 and TRBJ2-1; no clear D. The sequenced sample consisted of blood. In nucleotides, the CDR3 is TGTGCTAGTGGTTCCAACGTGAGCTTGACGGAGACCCAGTTCTTC. Translation gives CASGSNVSLTETQFF.